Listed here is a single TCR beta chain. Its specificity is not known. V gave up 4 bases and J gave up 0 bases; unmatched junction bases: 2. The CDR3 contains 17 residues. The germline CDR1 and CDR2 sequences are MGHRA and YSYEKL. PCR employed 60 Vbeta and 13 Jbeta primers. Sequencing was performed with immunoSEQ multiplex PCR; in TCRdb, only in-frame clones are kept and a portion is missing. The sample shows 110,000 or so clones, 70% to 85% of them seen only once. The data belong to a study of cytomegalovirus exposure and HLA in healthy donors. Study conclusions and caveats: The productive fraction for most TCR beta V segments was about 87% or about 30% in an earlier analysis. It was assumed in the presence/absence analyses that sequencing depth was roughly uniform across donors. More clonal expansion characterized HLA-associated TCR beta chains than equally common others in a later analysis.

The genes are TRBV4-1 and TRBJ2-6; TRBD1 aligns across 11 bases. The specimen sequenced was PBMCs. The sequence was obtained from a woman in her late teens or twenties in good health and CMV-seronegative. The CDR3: CASSPGTGGSGANVLTF. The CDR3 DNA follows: TGCGCCAGCAGCCCCGGGACAGGGGGCTCTGGGGCCAACGTCCTGACTTTC.